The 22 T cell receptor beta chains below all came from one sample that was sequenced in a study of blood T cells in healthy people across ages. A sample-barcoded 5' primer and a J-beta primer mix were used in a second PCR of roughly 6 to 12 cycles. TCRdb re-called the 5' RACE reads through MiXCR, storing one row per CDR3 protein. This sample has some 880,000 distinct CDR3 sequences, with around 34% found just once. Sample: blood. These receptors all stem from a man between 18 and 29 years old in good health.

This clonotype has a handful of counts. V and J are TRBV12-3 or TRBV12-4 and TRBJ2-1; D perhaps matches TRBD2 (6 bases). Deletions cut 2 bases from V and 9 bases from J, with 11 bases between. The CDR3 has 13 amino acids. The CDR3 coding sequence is TGTGCCAGCAGTTTATCCCAGGGAGGTGAGCAGTTCTTC. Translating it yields CASSLSQGGEQFF.

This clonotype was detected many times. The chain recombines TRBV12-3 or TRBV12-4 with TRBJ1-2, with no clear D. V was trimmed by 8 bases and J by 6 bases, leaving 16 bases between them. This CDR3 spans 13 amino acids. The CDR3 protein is CASSLKGRDGYTF. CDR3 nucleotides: TGTGCCAGCTCCTTAAAAGGAAGGGATGGCTACACCTTC.

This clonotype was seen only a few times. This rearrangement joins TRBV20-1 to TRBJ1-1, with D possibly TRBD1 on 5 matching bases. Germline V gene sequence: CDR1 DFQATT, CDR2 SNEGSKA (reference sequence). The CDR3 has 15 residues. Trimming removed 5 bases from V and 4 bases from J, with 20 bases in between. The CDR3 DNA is TGCAGTGCTCACCGGGACCCTGGACGGAGCACTGAAGCTTTCTTT. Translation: CSAHRDPGRSTEAFF.

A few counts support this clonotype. CDR3: CASSPGRLAGNNEQFF. The CDR3 DNA is TGTGCCAGCAGCCCCGGTAGGCTAGCGGGAAACAATGAGCAGTTCTTC. V and J are TRBV4-2 and TRBJ2-1; 9 bases agree with TRBD2. Trimming took 4 bases from V and 5 from J; bases not matched to a gene: 9. This CDR3 spans 16 amino acids. Germline loops: CDR1 LGHNA, CDR2 YNFKEQ.

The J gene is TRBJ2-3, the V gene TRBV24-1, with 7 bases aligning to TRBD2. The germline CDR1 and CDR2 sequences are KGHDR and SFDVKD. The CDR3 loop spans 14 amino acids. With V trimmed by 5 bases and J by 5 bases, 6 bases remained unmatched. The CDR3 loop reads CATSGGGSRDTQYF. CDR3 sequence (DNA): TGTGCCACCAGTGGGGGCGGGAGTAGAGATACGCAGTATTTT.

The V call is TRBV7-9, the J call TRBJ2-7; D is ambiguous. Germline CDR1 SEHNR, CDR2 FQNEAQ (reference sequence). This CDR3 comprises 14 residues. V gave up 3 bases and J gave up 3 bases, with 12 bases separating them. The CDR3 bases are TGTGCCAGCAGCTTCAGCAGTGTTCGCTACGAGCAGTACTTC. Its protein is CASSFSSVRYEQYF.

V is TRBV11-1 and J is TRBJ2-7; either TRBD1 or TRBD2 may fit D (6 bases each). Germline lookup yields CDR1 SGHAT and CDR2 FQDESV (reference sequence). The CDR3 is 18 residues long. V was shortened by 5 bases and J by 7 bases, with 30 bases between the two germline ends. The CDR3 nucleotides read TGTGCCAGCAGCCCCGGCGGACAGCCCGGGAGCTCCTACAATGAGCAGTACTTC. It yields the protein CASSPGGQPGSSYNEQYF.

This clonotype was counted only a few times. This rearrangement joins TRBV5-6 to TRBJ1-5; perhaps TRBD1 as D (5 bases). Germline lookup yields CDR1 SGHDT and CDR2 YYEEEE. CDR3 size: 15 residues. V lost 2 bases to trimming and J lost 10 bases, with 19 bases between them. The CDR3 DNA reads TGTGCCAGCAGCTTTGGGAAAGGGGTCCGCGTTCCCCAGCATTTT. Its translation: CASSFGKGVRVPQHF.

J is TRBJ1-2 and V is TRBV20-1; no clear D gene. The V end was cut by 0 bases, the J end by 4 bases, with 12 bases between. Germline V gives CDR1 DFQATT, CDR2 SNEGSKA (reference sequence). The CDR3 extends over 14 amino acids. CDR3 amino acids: CSARDLGGSYGYTF. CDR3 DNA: TGCAGTGCTAGAGATCTGGGCGGGAGCTATGGCTACACCTTC.

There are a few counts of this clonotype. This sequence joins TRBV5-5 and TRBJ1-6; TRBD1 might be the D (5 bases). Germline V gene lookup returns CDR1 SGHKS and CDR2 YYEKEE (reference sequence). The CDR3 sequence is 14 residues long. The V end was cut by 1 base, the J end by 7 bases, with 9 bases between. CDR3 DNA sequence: TGTGCCAGCAGCTTGTCGGGGGACAATTCACCCCTCCACTTT. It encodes CASSLSGDNSPLHF.

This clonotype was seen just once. This CDR3 is CASSQNPSMGGAETQYF. The CDR3 region has the DNA TGTGCCAGCAGCCAAAACCCTTCCATGGGTGGGGCAGAGACCCAGTACTTC. The chain is built from TRBV3-1 and TRBJ2-7, with D possibly matching TRBD1 (5 bases). The J call is doubtful: the DNA matches TRBJ2-5 better. The germline CDR1 and CDR2 sequences are LGHDT and YNNKEL (reference sequence). This CDR3 has 17 amino acids.

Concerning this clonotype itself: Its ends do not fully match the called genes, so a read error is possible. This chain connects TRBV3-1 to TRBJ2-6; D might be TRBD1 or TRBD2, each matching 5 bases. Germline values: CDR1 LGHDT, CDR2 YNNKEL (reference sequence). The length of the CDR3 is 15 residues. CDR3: CASSQDSSGANVPTF. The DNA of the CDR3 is TGTGCCAGCAGCCAAGACTCTTCCGGGGCCAACGTCCCGACTTTC.

The DNA of the CDR3 is TGTGCCAGCAGTTACCGCCAGCGGGGGACTCGATGGAATGAGCAGTTCTTC. Its protein is CASSYRQRGTRWNEQFF. The V call is TRBV6-2 or TRBV6-3, the J call TRBJ2-1; TRBD2 matches 8 bases. V lost 2 bases and J lost 7; bases outside the gene matches: 13. Per the germline V gene, CDR1 is MNHEY and CDR2 is SVGEGT. The CDR3 sequence is 17 residues long.

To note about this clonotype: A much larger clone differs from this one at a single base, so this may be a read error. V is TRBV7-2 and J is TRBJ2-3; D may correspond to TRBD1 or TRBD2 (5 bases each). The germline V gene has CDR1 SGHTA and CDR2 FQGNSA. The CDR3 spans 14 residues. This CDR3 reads CASSPGLTPDTRYF. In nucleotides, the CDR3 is TGTGCCAGCAGCCCGGGGCTAACTCCGGATACGCGGTATTTT.

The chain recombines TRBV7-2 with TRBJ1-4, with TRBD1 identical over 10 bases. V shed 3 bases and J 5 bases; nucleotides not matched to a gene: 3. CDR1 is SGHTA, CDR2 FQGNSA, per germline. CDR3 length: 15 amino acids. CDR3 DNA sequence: TGTGCCAGCAGCTTGGGACAGGGGTTAAATGAAAAACTGTTTTTT. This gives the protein CASSLGQGLNEKLFF.

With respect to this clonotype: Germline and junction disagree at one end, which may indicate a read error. In DNA form, the CDR3 reads TGTGCCGGCAGCCGGACATATAACACTGAAGCTTTCTTT. Amino acids: CAGSRTYNTEAFF. The rearrangement uses TRBV14 and TRBJ1-1; a possible D gene is TRBD1 (5 bases). Germline CDR1 SGHDN, CDR2 FVKESK. This CDR3 has 13 residues.

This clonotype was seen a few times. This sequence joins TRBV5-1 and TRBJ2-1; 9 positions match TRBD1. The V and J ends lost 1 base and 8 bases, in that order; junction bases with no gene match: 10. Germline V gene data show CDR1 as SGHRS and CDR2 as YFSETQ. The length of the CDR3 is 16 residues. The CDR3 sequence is CASSLTGQGRGDEQFF. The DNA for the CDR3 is TGCGCCAGCAGCTTGACCGGACAGGGGAGAGGAGATGAGCAGTTCTTC.

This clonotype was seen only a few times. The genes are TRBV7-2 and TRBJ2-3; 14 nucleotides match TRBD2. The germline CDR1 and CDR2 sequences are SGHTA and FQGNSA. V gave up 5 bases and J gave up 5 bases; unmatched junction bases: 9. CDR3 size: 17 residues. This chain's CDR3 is CASSRRLAGGPLDTQYF. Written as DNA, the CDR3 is TGTGCCAGCAGCCGACGACTAGCGGGGGGGCCGTTAGATACGCAGTATTTT.

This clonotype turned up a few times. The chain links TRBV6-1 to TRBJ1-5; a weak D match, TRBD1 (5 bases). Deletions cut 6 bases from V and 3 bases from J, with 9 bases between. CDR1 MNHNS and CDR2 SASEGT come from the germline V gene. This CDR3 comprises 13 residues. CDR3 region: CASRDTYNQPQHF. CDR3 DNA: TGTGCCAGCAGGGACACTTACAATCAGCCCCAGCATTTT.

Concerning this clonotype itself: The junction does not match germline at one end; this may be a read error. Here the CDR3 DNA reads TGTGCCGGCAGCCAAGGAGCGGGGGGCCTATGGGATGAGCAGTTCTTC. Amino acids: CAGSQGAGGLWDEQFF. The chain uses TRBV4-2 and TRBJ2-1; TRBD2 agrees at 9 bases. Germline V gives CDR1 LGHNA, CDR2 YNFKEQ. The length of the CDR3 is 16 residues.

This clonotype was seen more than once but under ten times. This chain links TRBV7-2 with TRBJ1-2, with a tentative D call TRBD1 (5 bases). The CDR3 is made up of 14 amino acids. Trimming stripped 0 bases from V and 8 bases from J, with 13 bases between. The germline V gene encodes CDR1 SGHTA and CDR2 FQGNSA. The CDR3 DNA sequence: TGTGCCAGCAGCTTAGCGTTCCCAGGGAACGGCTACACCTTC. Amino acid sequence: CASSLAFPGNGYTF.

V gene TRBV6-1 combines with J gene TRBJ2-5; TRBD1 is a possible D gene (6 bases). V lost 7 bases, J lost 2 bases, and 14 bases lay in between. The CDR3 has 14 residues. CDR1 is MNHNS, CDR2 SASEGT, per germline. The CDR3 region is CASTSGTPQETQYF. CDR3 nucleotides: TGTGCCAGCACCTCCGGGACACCTCAAGAGACCCAGTACTTC.